A selection of T cell receptor beta chains follows, all from one sample in a study of cytomegalovirus exposure and HLA in healthy donors. Produced via immunoSEQ multiplex PCR; TCRdb's table is partial and in-frame only. The sample records around 300,000 clones, 65% to 90% being singletons. Sequencing was performed on PBMCs. The receptors here all came from a woman aged 18-29 years in good health and CMV-seronegative. Both conserved end residues are part of each CDR3. Each record gives: V gene, clone size, D gene, J gene, CDR3 protein, CDR3 DNA. The D gene is left open where the match is weak. For some rows the clone size is stated as once, few or many, or as a class when expanded; others skip it.

TRBV27	.	.	TRBJ2-5	CASMLQGRVGIDRGTQYF	TGTGCCAGCATGTTGCAGGGTAGGGTTGGCATAGACAGAGGGACCCAGTACTTC
TRBV7-8	.	TRBD1	TRBJ2-2	CASSSGTVTGELFF	TGTGCCAGCAGCTCAGGGACAGTAACCGGGGAGCTGTTTTTT
TRBV7-2	.	TRBD2	TRBJ2-7	CASTPTSGRAYEQYF	TGTGCCAGCACCCCGACTAGCGGGAGAGCCTACGAGCAGTACTTC
TRBV28	.	TRBD1	TRBJ1-2	CASRLGQGENYGYTF	TGTGCCAGCAGACTTGGACAGGGCGAGAACTATGGCTACACCTTC
TRBV28	.	TRBD1	TRBJ2-7	CASRFTGGGQYF	TGTGCCAGCAGGTTTACAGGGGGAGGGCAGTACTTC
TRBV4-3	.	.	TRBJ2-7	CASSQAARVGYEQYF	TGCGCCAGCAGCCAAGCCGCCAGGGTCGGGTACGAGCAGTACTTC
TRBV11-3	.	.	TRBJ1-2	CASSRGAHYGYTF	TGTGCCAGCAGCCGGGGAGCGCACTATGGCTACACCTTC
TRBV7-8	once	.	TRBJ1-4	CASSLWRGASNEKLFF	TGTGCCAGCAGCTTATGGCGGGGGGCTTCTAATGAAAAACTGTTTTTT
TRBV18	.	TRBD1	TRBJ2-3	CASSLGQGNTDTQYF	TGTGCCAGCTCACTGGGACAGGGGAATACAGATACGCAGTATTTT
TRBV13	.	TRBD2	TRBJ2-5	CASSSGLVLGTQYF	TGTGCCAGCAGCTCGGGACTAGTGCTAGGGACCCAGTACTTC
TRBV5-4	.	TRBD1	TRBJ1-1	CASSWTGATEAFF	TGTGCCAGCAGCTGGACAGGGGCCACTGAAGCTTTCTTT
TRBV5-1	.	TRBD1	TRBJ1-4	CASRASQGADEKLFF	TGCGCCAGCAGGGCTAGCCAGGGGGCGGATGAAAAACTGTTTTTT
TRBV29-1	.	TRBD1	TRBJ2-3	CSAVLTGGVADTQYF	TGCAGCGCCGTACTGACAGGGGGAGTTGCAGATACGCAGTATTTT
TRBV5-1	.	.	TRBJ2-7	CASSSGTPSYEQYF	TGCGCCAGCAGCTCGGGGACTCCCTCCTACGAGCAGTACTTC
TRBV6-6	few	TRBD1	TRBJ1-2	CASKTGGGRYGYTF	TGTGCCAGCAAGACGGGAGGGGGCCGCTATGGCTACACCTTC
TRBV5-1	.	.	TRBJ1-1	CASSLDRPRTEAFF	TGCGCCAGCAGCTTGGATCGCCCGAGGACTGAAGCTTTCTTT
TRBV2	once	.	TRBJ2-5	CASSTGYETQYF	TGTGCCAGCAGTACAGGGTACGAGACCCAGTACTTC
TRBV10-1	.	.	TRBJ2-2	CATSRGTGELFF	TGCGCCACCTCTCGGGGCACCGGGGAGCTGTTTTTT
TRBV4-3	.	.	TRBJ1-5	CASSQDFAGLGQPQHF	TGCGCCAGCAGCCAAGATTTTGCGGGATTAGGTCAGCCCCAGCATTTT
TRBV2	.	.	TRBJ1-5	CASSPAGAPGNQPQHF	TGTGCCAGCAGTCCAGCGGGAGCTCCTGGCAATCAGCCCCAGCATTTT
TRBV9	.	TRBD1	TRBJ1-2	CASSAGQGLMYGYTF	TGTGCCAGCAGCGCCGGACAGGGACTTATGTATGGCTACACCTTC
TRBV7-2	.	TRBD2	TRBJ2-7	CASSYLAGGAYEQYF	TGTGCCAGCAGCTATTTAGCGGGAGGCGCCTACGAGCAGTACTTC
TRBV27	many	.	TRBJ1-3	CASSTQDYYSGNTIYF	TGTGCCAGCAGTACCCAGGACTATTACTCTGGAAACACCATATATTTT
TRBV5-4	.	TRBD1	TRBJ2-5	CASSSRDRAGETQYF	TGTGCCAGCAGCTCCCGGGACAGGGCAGGAGAGACCCAGTACTTC
TRBV28	.	.	TRBJ2-3	CASSSAGKNTQYF	TGTGCCAGCAGTTCCGCCGGGAAAAATACGCAGTATTTT
TRBV4-3	.	TRBD1	TRBJ1-2	CASSQGTGDSNYGYTF	TGCGCCAGCAGCCAAGGGACAGGCGATTCTAACTATGGCTACACCTTC
TRBV10-3	.	.	TRBJ1-6	CASRAVPSENSPLHF	TGTGCCTCCCGAGCCGTTCCATCTGAAAATTCACCCCTCCACTTT
TRBV5-6	.	.	TRBJ1-5	CASSLTGSLGNQPQHF	TGTGCCAGCAGCCTAACGGGGTCATTGGGCAATCAGCCCCAGCATTTT
TRBV5-4	.	.	TRBJ1-2	CASSSGLSYGYTF	TGTGCCAGCAGCTCAGGGCTGAGCTATGGCTACACCTTC
TRBV2	.	TRBD2	TRBJ2-7	CASSSSPAGGSYEQYF	TGTGCCAGCAGCTCCAGCCCAGCGGGGGGCTCCTACGAGCAGTACTTC